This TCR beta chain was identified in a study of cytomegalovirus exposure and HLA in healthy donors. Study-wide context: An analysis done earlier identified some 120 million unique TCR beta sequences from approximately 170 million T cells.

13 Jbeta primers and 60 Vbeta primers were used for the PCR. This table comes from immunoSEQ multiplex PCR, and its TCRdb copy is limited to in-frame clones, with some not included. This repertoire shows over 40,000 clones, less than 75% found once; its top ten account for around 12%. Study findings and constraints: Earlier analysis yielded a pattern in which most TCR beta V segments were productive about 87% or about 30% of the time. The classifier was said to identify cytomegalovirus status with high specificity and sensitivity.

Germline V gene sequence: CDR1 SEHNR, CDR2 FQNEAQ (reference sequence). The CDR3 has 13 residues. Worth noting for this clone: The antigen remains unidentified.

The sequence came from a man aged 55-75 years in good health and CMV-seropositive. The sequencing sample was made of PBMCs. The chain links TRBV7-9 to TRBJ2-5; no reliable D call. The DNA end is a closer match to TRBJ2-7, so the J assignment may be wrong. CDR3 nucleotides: TGTGCCAGCAGCTTAGACTTATCCTACGAGCAGTACTTC. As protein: CASSLDLSYEQYF.